These 30 T cell receptor beta chains originate from one sample sequenced in a study of T cells after yellow fever vaccination. TCRdb fed the 5' RACE reads into MiXCR, producing one record per CDR3 protein. This sample has roughly 150,000 distinct CDR3 sequences, with roughly 8% found just once. The source material was CD4+ T cells sorted from PBMCs, sampled 5 days after the yellow fever booster vaccination. The receptor source for this set is a man aged 25 to 40 who received the YFV17D yellow fever vaccine.

This clonotype showed up many times. The gene calls are TRBV20-1 and TRBJ2-3, with 9 bases lining up with TRBD2. The CDR3 has 13 amino acids. Germline assignment: CDR1 DFQATT and CDR2 SNEGSKA (reference sequence). This CDR3 is CSWGREGTDTQYF. Here the CDR3 DNA reads TGCAGCTGGGGGCGGGAGGGGACAGATACGCAGTATTTT.

The chain employs TRBV6-2 or TRBV6-3 and TRBJ2-5; D remains ambiguous. The germline gives CDR1 MNHEY, CDR2 SVGEGT. The CDR3 runs to 14 residues. V lost 7 bases to trimming and J lost 5 bases, with 17 bases between them. The CDR3 sequence is CASTTSRFQETQYF. CDR3 coding DNA: TGTGCCAGCACCACAAGTAGATTCCAGGAGACCCAGTACTTC.

The J gene is TRBJ2-3, the V gene TRBV19; 8 bases agree with TRBD1. The CDR3 is 14 amino acids. With 10 bases clipped from V and 1 base from J, the junction kept 7 bases outside the gene matches. Germline CDR1 is LNHDA and CDR2 is SQIVND (reference sequence). The chain's CDR3 is CATATGQGTDTQYF. The CDR3 region has the DNA TGTGCCACCGCGACGGGACAGGGCACAGATACGCAGTATTTT.

This clonotype occurred many times. The chain joins TRBV7-8 to TRBJ2-1; 8 nucleotides match TRBD2. The length of the CDR3 is 14 residues. V gave up 5 bases and J gave up 9 bases; unmatched junction bases: 9. Germline V CDR1 and CDR2: SGHVS, FQNEAQ. In DNA form, the CDR3 reads TGTGCCAGCAGCGGACTAGCACGATTGGGTGAGCAGTTCTTC. This encodes CASSGLARLGEQFF.

The rearrangement links TRBV5-4 to TRBJ2-2, with a tentative D call TRBD2 (5 bases). This CDR3 spans 12 amino acids. Germline values: CDR1 SGHNT, CDR2 YYREEE (reference sequence). V was trimmed by 4 bases and J by 7 bases, leaving 8 bases between them. CDR3 coding DNA: TGTGCCAGCAGCCCGGGGAACGGGGAGCTGTTTTTT. Its translation is CASSPGNGELFF.

This clonotype appeared many times. The chain employs TRBV30 and TRBJ2-5; D is uncertain. The CDR3 has 10 residues. Germline CDR1 reads GTSNPN; CDR2 reads SVGIG (reference sequence). Trimming cost V 2 bases and J 5 bases, with 3 bases left between them. The CDR3 here is CAWSLETQYF. CDR3 in DNA: TGTGCCTGGAGTTTGGAGACCCAGTACTTC.

This clonotype was seen ten or more times. The chain couples TRBV6-2 or TRBV6-3 to TRBJ2-2; 10 nucleotides match TRBD2. The CDR3 runs to 16 residues. Looked up from germline, CDR1 is MNHEY and CDR2 is SVGEGT. With V trimmed by 2 bases and J by 4 bases, 4 bases remained unmatched. The CDR3 protein is CASSYPSGRATGELFF. The CDR3 DNA is TGTGCCAGCAGTTACCCGAGCGGGAGGGCCACCGGGGAGCTGTTTTTT.

This clonotype was counted many times. The chain is built from TRBV28 and TRBJ1-2; 8 nucleotides match TRBD1. V dropped 5 bases and J dropped 13; count of bases not matched to a gene: 9. The V gene's germline CDR1 is MDHEN and CDR2 SYDVKM. This CDR3 has 12 residues. DNA of the CDR3: TGTGCCAGCAGTCCTGGGACAGGCCATTCCACCTTC. Amino acid sequence: CASSPGTGHSTF.

This clonotype was recorded at least ten times. The chain has TRBV29-1 and TRBJ2-3; D might be TRBD1 (6 bases). The CDR3 is made up of 14 amino acids. Trimming removed 4 bases from V and 0 bases from J, with 11 bases in between. Germline assignment: CDR1 SQVTM and CDR2 ANQGSEA. In DNA, the CDR3 is TGCAGCGTTGCGACCGGACAGAGCACAGATACGCAGTATTTT. Amino acid sequence: CSVATGQSTDTQYF.

There are many counts of this clonotype. The chain combines TRBV7-2 with TRBJ2-3; possibly TRBD1 for D (6 bases). V shed 1 base and J shed 4 bases, with 6 bases lying between them. Germline lookup yields CDR1 SGHTA and CDR2 FQGNSA. There are 13 residues in the CDR3. The CDR3 is CASSLEGADTQYF. CDR3 DNA sequence: TGTGCCAGCAGCTTAGAGGGGGCAGATACGCAGTATTTT.

This clonotype was counted ten times or more. The chain recombines TRBV3-1 with TRBJ1-1; the D is unclear. This CDR3 spans 14 amino acids. Germline V gene data show CDR1 as LGHDT and CDR2 as YNNKEL (reference sequence). Trimming shortened V by 9 bases and J by 0 bases, and 14 bases separated the two germline ends. The CDR3 region has the DNA TGTGCCAGTGGGCGGGGAATTATGAACACTGAAGCTTTCTTT. This encodes CASGRGIMNTEAFF. Variable domain in full (rest from reference TRBV3-1 and TRBJ1-1): DTAVSQTPKYLVTQMGNDKSIKCEQNLGHDTMYWYKQDSKKFLKIMFSYNNKELIINETVPNRFSPKSPDKAHLNLHINSLELGDSAVYFCASGRGIMNTEAFFGQGTRLTVV.

This clonotype has ten or more counts. This sequence joins TRBV6-5 and TRBJ2-7, with D perhaps being TRBD1 or TRBD2 (5 bases each). The CDR3 is 13 amino acids. Germline V lookup: CDR1 MNHEY, CDR2 SVGAGI. Trimming removed 7 bases at V and 2 bases at J, with 12 bases between. This CDR3 reads CASTWGSPYEQYF. Here the CDR3 DNA reads TGTGCCAGCACTTGGGGGAGCCCCTACGAGCAGTACTTC.

The V and J genes are TRBV20-1 and TRBJ1-2; perhaps TRBD1 as D (5 bases). Per the germline V gene, CDR1 is DFQATT and CDR2 is SNEGSKA (reference sequence). Trimming took off 7 bases at V and 0 bases at J, with 9 bases between the two ends. This CDR3 contains 12 residues. The CDR3 region has the DNA TGCAGTGGACAGCTCGCTAACTATGGCTACACCTTC. Translating it yields CSGQLANYGYTF.

This clonotype was seen at least ten times. The rearrangement links TRBV6-2 or TRBV6-3 to TRBJ2-1; D assignment may be TRBD1 or TRBD2 (5 bases each). The germline CDR1 and CDR2 sequences are MNHEY and SVGEGT. CDR3 length: 16 amino acids. Trimming took 6 bases from V and 0 from J, leaving 15 bases between them. The CDR3 sequence: CASSLQDSASYNEQFF. The CDR3, as DNA: TGTGCCAGCAGCCTACAGGACTCCGCCTCCTACAATGAGCAGTTCTTC.

At least ten counts were recorded for this clonotype. The genes are TRBV12-3 or TRBV12-4 and TRBJ2-6; tentative D call: TRBD2 (6 bases). Trimming removed 6 bases from V and 0 bases from J, with 15 bases in between. The CDR3 extends over 17 amino acids. CDR3 nucleotides: TGTGCCAGCAGGCTACCGGGACTGACCTCTGGGGCCAACGTCCTGACTTTC. Residues: CASRLPGLTSGANVLTF.

This clonotype was counted many times. The J gene is TRBJ1-1, the V gene TRBV12-3 or TRBV12-4, with a weak D call TRBD1 (5 bases). The CDR3 consists of 12 residues. Between the trimmed V and J ends, which lost 6 bases and 6 bases, there was a span of 11 bases. CDR3 region: CASSFRAPEAFF. The CDR3 region has the DNA TGTGCCAGCAGCTTCAGGGCCCCTGAAGCTTTCTTT.

Only a few counts were recorded for this clonotype. In DNA form, the CDR3 reads TGCGCCAGCAGTGAGTCACGGGGTGGTAATGAAAAACTGTTTTTT. Amino acids: CASSESRGGNEKLFF. The genes are TRBV10-1 and TRBJ1-4; D call uncertain. Germline V lookup: CDR1 WNHNN, CDR2 SYGVQD (reference sequence). The germline V and J ends were trimmed by 0 bases and 4 bases, with 9 bases remaining between them. This CDR3 region has 15 residues.

V gene TRBV25-1 combines with J gene TRBJ2-1; 14 bases fit TRBD2. This CDR3 is 18 amino acids long. V lost 1 base to trimming and J lost 12 bases; unmatched junction nucleotides: 14. Germline V gives CDR1 MGHDK, CDR2 SYGVNS. CDR3 nucleotide sequence: TGTGCCAGCAGTGAATTCGGACTAGCGGGAGGAACTGGGAAAGGGCAGTTCTTC. Translated: CASSEFGLAGGTGKGQFF.

In the case of this clonotype: One end of the junction varies from germline; a read error may be responsible. The chain joins TRBV20-1 to TRBJ1-5; the D gene is possibly TRBD1 (6 bases). Germline-derived CDR1 and CDR2 are DFQATT and SNEGSKA (reference sequence). The CDR3 contains 13 residues. CDR3 amino acids: CSGKGESKQPQHF. In DNA, the CDR3 is TGCAGTGGGAAGGGGGAAAGCAAGCAGCCCCAGCATTTT.

This clonotype was detected ten times or more. The chain carries TRBV7-9 and TRBJ1-4, with D perhaps TRBD1 (5 bases). CDR1 is SEHNR, CDR2 FQNEAQ, per germline (reference sequence). V dropped 2 bases and J dropped 8 bases, with 18 bases sitting between them. The CDR3 runs 16 residues. The CDR3: CASSLLSSGVSEKLFF. As DNA, the CDR3 is TGTGCCAGCAGCTTACTGTCTTCGGGGGTGTCGGAAAAACTGTTTTTT.

Ten or more counts support this clonotype. This chain links TRBV9 with TRBJ2-7; no clear D. V lost 0 bases to trimming and J lost 5 bases, with 15 bases between them. The CDR3 spans 15 residues. CDR1 and CDR2 from the germline V gene are SGDLS and YYNGEE. CDR3 DNA: TGTGCCAGCAGCGTAGGGGCCCAAAAGGGAAACGAGCAGTACTTC. Translating it yields CASSVGAQKGNEQYF.

This clonotype was counted at least ten times. V is TRBV12-3 or TRBV12-4 and J is TRBJ2-3; D remains ambiguous. The V gene lost 10 bases and the J gene lost 5 bases, with 19 bases spanning the gap. The CDR3 has 14 amino acids. The DNA for the CDR3 is TGTGCCATCACCCGACCCTCCGTGGGAGATACGCAGTATTTT. Its translation: CAITRPSVGDTQYF.

The rearrangement uses TRBV5-6 and TRBJ1-1; D not resolved. From germline, CDR1 is SGHDT and CDR2 YYEEEE. The V end was cut by 1 base, the J end by 4 bases, with 5 bases between. The CDR3 runs 12 residues. CDR3 region: CASSLPTTEAFF. In nucleotides, the CDR3 is TGTGCCAGCAGCTTGCCCACCACTGAAGCTTTCTTT. Supplemented by reference TRBV5-6 and TRBJ1-1, the full variable domain reads DAGVTQSPTHLIKTRGQQVTLRCSPKSGHDTVSWYQQALGQGPQFIFQYYEEEERQRGNFPDRFSGHQFPNYSSELNVNALLLGDSALYLCASSLPTTEAFFGQGTRLTVV.

This clonotype was found many times. The chain combines TRBV4-3 with TRBJ2-2; 9 nucleotides match TRBD2. The V and J ends lost 0 bases and 5 bases, in that order; junction bases with no gene match: 7. Germline lookup yields CDR1 LGHNA and CDR2 YSLEER. There are 17 residues in the CDR3. The chain's CDR3 is CASSQEVSGSKTGELFF. In DNA form, the CDR3 reads TGCGCCAGCAGCCAAGAGGTTAGCGGGAGTAAGACCGGGGAGCTGTTTTTT.

This clonotype was seen repeatedly, ten times or more. The gene calls are TRBV5-1 and TRBJ2-3, with 9 bases that match TRBD2. CDR3 size: 18 residues. J was trimmed by 0 bases and V by 3 bases; bases with no gene match: 11. CDR1 and CDR2 (germline): SGHRS, YFSETQ. The DNA of the CDR3 is TGCGCCAGCAGCTCGGGTAGCGGGAGTCGGTTGAGCACAGATACGCAGTATTTT. As protein: CASSSGSGSRLSTDTQYF.

The V gene is TRBV19, the J gene TRBJ1-4; 8 nucleotides line up with TRBD1. CDR3 length equals 15 residues. CDR1 is LNHDA, CDR2 SQIVND, per germline (reference sequence). V shed 5 bases, J shed 8 bases, and the junction held 10 bases outside the gene matches. This chain's CDR3 is CASSFSQGAGEKLFF. CDR3 in DNA: TGTGCCAGTAGTTTCTCCCAGGGGGCTGGCGAAAAACTGTTTTTT.

This clonotype showed up many times. The V call is TRBV2, the J call TRBJ2-1; D is perhaps TRBD1 or TRBD2 (6 bases each). Deletions cut 10 bases from V and 0 bases from J, with 13 bases between. The CDR3 covers 14 residues. Looked up from germline, CDR1 is SNHLY and CDR2 is FYNNEI. The DNA for the CDR3 is TGTGCCACCTCGGGGGCTAGCTCCTACAATGAGCAGTTCTTC. Encoded protein: CATSGASSYNEQFF.

Remarks on this clonotype: The junction departs from germline at one end; a sequencing error may be responsible. The chain carries TRBV2 and TRBJ2-1; no definite D call. The CDR3 has 11 residues. Germline lookup yields CDR1 SNHLY and CDR2 FYNNEI. CDR3 coding DNA: TGTGCCAACAGTGGGTTAAATGAGCAGTTCTTC. Protein: CANSGLNEQFF.

This clonotype was detected a few times. The chain recombines TRBV6-2 or TRBV6-3 with TRBJ2-1, with D possibly TRBD2 on 6 matching bases. Per germline, CDR1 MNHEY and CDR2 SVGEGT. The CDR3 runs to 19 residues. Trimming cost V 2 bases and J 0 bases, with 20 bases left between them. For the CDR3, the DNA is TGTGCCAGCAGTTACAGAACATACTCTAGCGCAAGCTCCTACAATGAGCAGTTCTTC. Translating it yields CASSYRTYSSASSYNEQFF.

At least ten counts were recorded for this clonotype. The V and J genes are TRBV5-1 and TRBJ2-7; D tentatively reads TRBD1 or TRBD2 (5 bases each). Germline V gene lookup returns CDR1 SGHRS and CDR2 YFSETQ. CDR3 length: 13 residues. The V end was cut by 4 bases, the J end by 2 bases, with 10 bases between. Here the CDR3 reads CASSGTGTYEQYF. The DNA for the CDR3 is TGCGCCAGCAGCGGGACGGGGACCTACGAGCAGTACTTC.